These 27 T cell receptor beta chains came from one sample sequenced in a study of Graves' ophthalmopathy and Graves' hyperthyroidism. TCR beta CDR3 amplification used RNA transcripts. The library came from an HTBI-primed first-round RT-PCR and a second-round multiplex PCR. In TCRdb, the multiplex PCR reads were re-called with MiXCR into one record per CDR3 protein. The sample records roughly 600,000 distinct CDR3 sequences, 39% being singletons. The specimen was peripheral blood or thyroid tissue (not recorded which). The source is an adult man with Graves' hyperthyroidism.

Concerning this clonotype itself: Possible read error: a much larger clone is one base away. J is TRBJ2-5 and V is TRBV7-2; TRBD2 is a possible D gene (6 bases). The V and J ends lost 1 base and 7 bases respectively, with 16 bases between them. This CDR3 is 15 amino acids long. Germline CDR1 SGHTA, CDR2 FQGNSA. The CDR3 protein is CASSLGFTSTGTQYF. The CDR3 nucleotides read TGTGCCAGCAGCTTAGGGTTCACTAGCACGGGGACCCAGTACTTC.

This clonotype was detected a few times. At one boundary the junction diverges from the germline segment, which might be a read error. The CDR3 nucleotides are TGCGCCAGCAGCTTGGAGATAGGCACTGAAGCTTTCTTT. This encodes CASSLEIGTEAFF. The rearrangement links TRBV13 to TRBJ1-1; D unresolved. The CDR3 consists of 13 residues. Germline CDR1 and CDR2: PRHDT and FYEKMQ (reference sequence).

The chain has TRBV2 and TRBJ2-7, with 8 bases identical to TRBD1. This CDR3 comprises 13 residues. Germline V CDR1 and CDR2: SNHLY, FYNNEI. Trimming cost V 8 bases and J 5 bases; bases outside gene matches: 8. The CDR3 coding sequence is TGTGCCAGCCGGACGGACAGGGTCCACGAGCAGTACTTC. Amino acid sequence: CASRTDRVHEQYF.

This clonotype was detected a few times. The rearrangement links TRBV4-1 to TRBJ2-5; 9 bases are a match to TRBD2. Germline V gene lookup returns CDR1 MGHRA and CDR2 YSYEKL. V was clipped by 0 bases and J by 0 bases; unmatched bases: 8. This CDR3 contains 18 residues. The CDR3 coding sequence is TGCGCCAGCAGCCAAGATCTTAGAGCGGGAGGAAACCAAGAGACCCAGTACTTC. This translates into CASSQDLRAGGNQETQYF.

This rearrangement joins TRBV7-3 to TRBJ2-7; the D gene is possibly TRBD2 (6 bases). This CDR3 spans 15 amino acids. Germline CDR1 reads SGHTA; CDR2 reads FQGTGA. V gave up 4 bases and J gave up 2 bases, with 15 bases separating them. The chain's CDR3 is CASSSTGTGAYEQYF. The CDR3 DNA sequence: TGTGCCAGCAGCTCGACCGGGACGGGAGCCTACGAGCAGTACTTC.

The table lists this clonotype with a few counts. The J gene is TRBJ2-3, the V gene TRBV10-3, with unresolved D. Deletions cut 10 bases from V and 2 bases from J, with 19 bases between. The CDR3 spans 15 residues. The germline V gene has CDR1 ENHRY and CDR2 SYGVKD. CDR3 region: CASSLDGSTTDTQYF. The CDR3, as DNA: TGTGCCAGCAGCCTGGACGGAAGCACCACAGATACGCAGTATTTT.

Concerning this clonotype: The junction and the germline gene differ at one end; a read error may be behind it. CDR3 nucleotides: TGTGCCAGCAGCGCCTCTGGGGGGGCCGGTGAAGCGTTCTTT. Protein sequence: CASSASGGAGEAFF. The chain carries TRBV13 and TRBJ1-1, with a tentative D call TRBD1 (6 bases). This CDR3 contains 14 residues. CDR1 and CDR2 (germline): PRHDT, FYEKMQ (reference sequence). The complete variable domain, with remaining parts taken from reference TRBV13 and TRBJ1-1, reads AAGVIQSPRHLIKEKRETATLKCYPIPRHDTVYWYQQGPGQDPQFLISFYEKMQSDKGSIPDRFSAQQFSDYHSELNMSSLELGDSALYFCASSASGGAGEAFFGQGTRLTVV.

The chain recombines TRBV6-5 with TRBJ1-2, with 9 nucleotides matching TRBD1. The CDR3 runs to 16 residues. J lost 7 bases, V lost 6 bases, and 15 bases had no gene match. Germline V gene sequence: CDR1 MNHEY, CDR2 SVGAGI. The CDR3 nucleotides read TGTGCCAGCAGATACGGGACAGGGACAGGCAGGAGTGGCTACACCTTC. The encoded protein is CASRYGTGTGRSGYTF.

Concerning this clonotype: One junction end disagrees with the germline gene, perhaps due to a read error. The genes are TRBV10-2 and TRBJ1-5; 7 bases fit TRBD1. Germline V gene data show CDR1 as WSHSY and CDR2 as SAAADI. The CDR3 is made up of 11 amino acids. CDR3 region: CASSTGQLQHF. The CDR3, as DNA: TGCGCCAGCAGTACGGGACAGCTCCAGCATTTT.

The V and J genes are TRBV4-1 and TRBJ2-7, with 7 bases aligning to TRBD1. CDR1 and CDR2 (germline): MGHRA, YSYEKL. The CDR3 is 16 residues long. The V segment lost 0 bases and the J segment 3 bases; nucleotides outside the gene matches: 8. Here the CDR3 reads CASSQDQYRGGYEQYF. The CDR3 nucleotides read TGCGCCAGCAGCCAAGATCAGTACAGGGGCGGCTACGAGCAGTACTTC.

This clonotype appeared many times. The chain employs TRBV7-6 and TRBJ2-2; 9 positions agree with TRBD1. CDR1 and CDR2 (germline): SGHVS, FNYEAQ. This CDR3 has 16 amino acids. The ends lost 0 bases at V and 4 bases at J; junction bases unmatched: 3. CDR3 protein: CASSLAGTGITGELFF. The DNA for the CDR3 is TGTGCCAGCAGCTTAGCCGGGACAGGGATCACCGGGGAGCTGTTTTTT.

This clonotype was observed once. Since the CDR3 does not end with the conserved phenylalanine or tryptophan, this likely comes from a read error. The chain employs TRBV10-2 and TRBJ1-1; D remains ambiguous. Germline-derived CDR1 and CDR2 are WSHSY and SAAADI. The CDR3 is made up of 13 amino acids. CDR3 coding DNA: TGCACCAGCAGGAGGCTTACGAACACTGAAGCTTTCTCT. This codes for CTSRRLTNTEAFS.

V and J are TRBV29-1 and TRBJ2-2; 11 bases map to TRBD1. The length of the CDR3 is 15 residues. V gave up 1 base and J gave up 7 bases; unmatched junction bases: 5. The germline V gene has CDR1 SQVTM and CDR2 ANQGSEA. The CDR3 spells CSVEGDRGKNGELFF. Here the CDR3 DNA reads TGCAGCGTTGAAGGGGACAGGGGGAAGAACGGGGAGCTGTTTTTT.

DNA for the CDR3: TGTGCCAGCAGTTACTTATATGGGGGTATTCGCGACACTGAAGCTTTCTTT. This codes for CASSYLYGGIRDTEAFF. The V gene is TRBV6-5, the J gene TRBJ1-1; D might be TRBD1 (5 bases). The germline gives CDR1 MNHEY, CDR2 SVGAGI. V dropped 1 base and J dropped 3 bases, with 18 bases sitting between them. The CDR3 contains 17 residues.

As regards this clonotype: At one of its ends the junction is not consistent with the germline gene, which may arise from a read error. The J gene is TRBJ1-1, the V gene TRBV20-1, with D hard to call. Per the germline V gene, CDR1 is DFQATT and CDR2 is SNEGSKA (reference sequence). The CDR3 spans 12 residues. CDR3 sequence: CSASARRNEALF. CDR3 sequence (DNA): TGCAGTGCTAGCGCCCGACGGAATGAAGCTCTCTTT.

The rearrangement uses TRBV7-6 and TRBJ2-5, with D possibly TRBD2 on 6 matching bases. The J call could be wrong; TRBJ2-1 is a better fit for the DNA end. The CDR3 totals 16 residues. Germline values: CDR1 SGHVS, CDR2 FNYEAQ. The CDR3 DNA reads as TGTGCCAGCAGCTTGTGGGGCGGGGAATTCTACAATGAGCAGTTCTTC. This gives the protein CASSLWGGEFYNEQFF.

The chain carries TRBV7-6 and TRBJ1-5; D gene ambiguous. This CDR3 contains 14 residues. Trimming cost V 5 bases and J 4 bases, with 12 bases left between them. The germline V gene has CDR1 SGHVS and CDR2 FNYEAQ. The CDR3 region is CASSLPSGNQPQHF. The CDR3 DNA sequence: TGTGCCAGCAGCCTCCCCTCGGGGAATCAGCCCCAGCATTTT.

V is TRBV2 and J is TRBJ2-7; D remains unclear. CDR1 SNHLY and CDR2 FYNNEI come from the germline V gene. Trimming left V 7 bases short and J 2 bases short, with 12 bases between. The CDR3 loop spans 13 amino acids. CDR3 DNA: TGTGCCAGCAAACCGGGTCGTACCTACGAGCAGTACTTC. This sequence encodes CASKPGRTYEQYF.

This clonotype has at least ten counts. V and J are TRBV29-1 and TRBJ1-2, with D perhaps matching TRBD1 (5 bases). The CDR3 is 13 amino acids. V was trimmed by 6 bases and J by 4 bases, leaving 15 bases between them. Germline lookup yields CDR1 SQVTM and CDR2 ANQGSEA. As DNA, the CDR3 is TGCAGCGTGGAGACAGACCGGGGCTATGGCTACACCTTC. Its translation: CSVETDRGYGYTF.

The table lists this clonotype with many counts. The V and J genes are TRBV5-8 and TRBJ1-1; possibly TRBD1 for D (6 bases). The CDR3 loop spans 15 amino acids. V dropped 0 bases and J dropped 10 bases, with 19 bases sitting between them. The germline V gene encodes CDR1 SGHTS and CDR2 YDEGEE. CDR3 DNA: TGTGCCAGCAGCTTGGGGGATGTGGGGGCGCGGGTAGCTTTCTTT. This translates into CASSLGDVGARVAFF.

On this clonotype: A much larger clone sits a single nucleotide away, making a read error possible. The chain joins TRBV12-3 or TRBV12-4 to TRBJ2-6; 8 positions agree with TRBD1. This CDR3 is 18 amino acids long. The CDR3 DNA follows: TGTGCCGGCAGGGAGACAGGGGATTCCACATCTGGGGCCAACGTCCTGACTTTC. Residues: CAGRETGDSTSGANVLTF.

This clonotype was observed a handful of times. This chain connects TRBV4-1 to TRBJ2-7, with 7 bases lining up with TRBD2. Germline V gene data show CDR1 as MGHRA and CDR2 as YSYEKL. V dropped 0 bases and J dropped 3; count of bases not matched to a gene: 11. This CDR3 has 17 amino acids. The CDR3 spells CASSQDEGGSRIYEQYF. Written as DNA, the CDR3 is TGCGCCAGCAGCCAAGATGAGGGAGGGAGCCGGATCTACGAGCAGTACTTC.

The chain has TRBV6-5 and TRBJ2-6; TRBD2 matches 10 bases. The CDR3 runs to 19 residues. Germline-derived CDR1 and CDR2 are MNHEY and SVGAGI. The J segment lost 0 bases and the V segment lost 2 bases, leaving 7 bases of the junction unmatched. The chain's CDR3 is CASSYRLAGFSSGANVLTF. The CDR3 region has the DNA TGTGCCAGCAGTTACCGACTAGCGGGCTTCAGCTCTGGGGCCAACGTCCTGACTTTC.

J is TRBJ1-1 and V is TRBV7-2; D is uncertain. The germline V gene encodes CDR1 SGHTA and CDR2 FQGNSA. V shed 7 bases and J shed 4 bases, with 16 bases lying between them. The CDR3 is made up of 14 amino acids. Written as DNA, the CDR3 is TGTGCCAGCAAGTCCGGACGGGGTCGCACTGAAGCTTTCTTT. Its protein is CASKSGRGRTEAFF.

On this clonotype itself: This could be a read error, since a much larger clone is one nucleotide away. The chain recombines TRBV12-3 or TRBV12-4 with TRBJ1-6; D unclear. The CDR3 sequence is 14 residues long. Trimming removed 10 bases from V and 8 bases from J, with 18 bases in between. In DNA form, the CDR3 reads TGTGCCAACAGCTCTGGGTCCCTCTATTCACCCCTCCACTTT. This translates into CANSSGSLYSPLHF.

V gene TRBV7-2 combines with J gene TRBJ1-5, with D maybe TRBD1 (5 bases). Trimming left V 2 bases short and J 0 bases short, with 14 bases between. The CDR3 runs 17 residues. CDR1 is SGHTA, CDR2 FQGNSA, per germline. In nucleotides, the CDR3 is TGTGCCAGCAGCTTATACCCGACAGCCCATAGCAATCAGCCCCAGCATTTT. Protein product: CASSLYPTAHSNQPQHF.

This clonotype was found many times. The CDR3 loop is CASSEGAAKHEQYF. The CDR3 DNA reads as TGTGCCAGCAGTGAAGGGGCCGCGAAACACGAGCAGTACTTC. The chain recombines TRBV2 with TRBJ2-7; D gene ambiguous. V lost 1 base and J lost 5, with 12 bases in between. Per germline, CDR1 SNHLY and CDR2 FYNNEI. The CDR3 length is 14 residues. The entire variable domain, with the rest obtained from reference TRBV2 and TRBJ2-7, is as follows: EPEVTQTPSHQVTQMGQEVILRCVPISNHLYFYWYRQILGQKVEFLVSFYNNEISEKSEIFDDQFSVERPDGSNFTLKIRSTKLEDSAMYFCASSEGAAKHEQYFGPGTRLTVT.